Below, one T cell receptor beta chain is given with its context. The antigen is not known. This sample was included in a study of neoadjuvant anti-PD-1 for oral cavity cancer. Findings and caveats of the study: Treg/Th17 ratio rose with pretreatment blood and fell with post-treatment tumor TCRbeta clonality.

Sequenced by immunoSEQ multiplex PCR; TCRdb stores in-frame clones only, minus some. The profile shows tens of thousands of clones, around four fifths of them singletons. The input for sequencing was PBMCs, taken before nivolumab (anti-PD-1) treatment. This TCR was recovered from a person aged 40 to 85 with oral cavity squamous cell carcinoma.

CDR3 region: CASSFGEGFGGYTF. CDR3 bases: TGTGCCAGCAGCTTCGGGGAGGGCTTTGGTGGCTACACCTTC. V is TRBV5-6 and J is TRBJ1-2; D gene uncertain. The CDR3 runs 14 residues. The germline V gene has CDR1 SGHDT and CDR2 YYEEEE. V gave up 2 bases and J gave up 7 bases, with 15 bases separating them. Filled out from reference TRBV5-6 and TRBJ1-2, the complete variable domain reads DAGVTQSPTHLIKTRGQQVTLRCSPKSGHDTVSWYQQALGQGPQFIFQYYEEEERQRGNFPDRFSGHQFPNYSSELNVNALLLGDSALYLCASSFGEGFGGYTFGSGTRLTVV.